This T cell receptor beta chain was captured in a study of control samples from healthy donors and cancer patients. TCRdb keeps only in-frame clones here, not all; method: immunoSEQ multiplex PCR. The sample carries tens of thousands of clones, over 85% recorded once. Germline loops: CDR1 MNHEY, CDR2 SVGAGI. V lost 6 bases to trimming and J lost 4 bases; unmatched junction nucleotides: 3. The CDR3 consists of 13 residues. The source of this sequence is a woman between 50 and 59 years old with head and neck cancer. The V and J genes are TRBV6-5 and TRBJ2-1; 7 nucleotides line up with TRBD2. What was sequenced was PBMCs. The CDR3 loop is CASSVGLYNEQFF. CDR3 bases: TGTGCCAGCAGCGTGGGACTATACAATGAGCAGTTCTTC.